Listed here is a single T cell receptor (beta chain). This clone was seen just once. Its antigen specificity is not known. There are no base qualities to consult, and no much larger clone falls within one base. The same CDR3 arises from other DNA sequences in this sample as well. The data are from a study of shared clonotypes between healthy human individuals (dated by TCRdb to 2018 to 2021). With regard to the full study: Two women and a few men aged 18 to 49 years were included in the cohort. Different laboratories and diverse techniques were used to prepare libraries and sequence TCR repertoires, to increase sequencing depth and limit assay-specific biases. For each donor, three plates each were used for CD4 naive and CD4 memory, two plates were used for CD8 naive, and one plate was used for CD8 memory. Between about 0.8 and 9 billion PBMCs per donor were obtained by leukapheresis. Blood TCR repertoires of a handful of healthy adults were deeply sequenced to estimate repertoire size and the extent of clonotype sharing between individuals.

Taken from cysteine to phenylalanine, the CDR3 has 16 residues. The read is trimmed to its CDR3 DNA, 48 bases read in frame from base 1. Sequences KGHSH (CDR1) and LQKENI (CDR2) are obtained from the germline V gene. V trim: 2 bases; J trim: 2 bases; unmatched bases: 3. Overall study outcomes, separate from this receptor: Across four donors, around 5.4% of naive CD4, roughly 3.5% of naive CD8, under 2.5% of memory CD4, and approximately 0.4% of memory CD8 clonotypes were shared. Compared with non-shared clonotypes, clonotypes shared by all four sorted-subset donors had higher generation probabilities. Even with the large sequencing depth, rarefaction of the sorted-subset datasets indicated that sequencing was incomplete. Pairwise subsampling indicated that sequencing depth was expected to affect the degree of clonotype sharing among donors. Naive subsets generally had larger estimated clonotype richness than memory subsets did. Because the study included a small number of donors, the genetic and exposure-history diversity represented was limited. Only blood was sampled, and tissue TCR repertoires likely differ from those in blood.

The donors were healthy, HIV-negative adults who had no recently reported acute infections or vaccinations. Only Caucasian adults living in Nashville, Tennessee, USA were represented among the donors. CD4+ T cells were enriched by magnetic negative selection; naive cells were then positively selected on CD45RA, and the negative fraction formed the memory subset. Blood was collected by leukapheresis, and PBMCs were isolated by Ficoll-Histopaque density gradient centrifugation and then cryopreserved in liquid nitrogen vapor phase. Analytical flow cytometry was used to check the purity and quantity of every magnetically sorted T cell population. From each sorted fraction, genomic DNA was isolated and quantified by UV absorbance on a Nanodrop 2000c. TCR CDR3 regions were amplified from genomic DNA by multiplex PCR using the deep immunoSEQ assay. Extracted genomic DNA from each cell subset was spread evenly across all wells of several immunoSEQ 96-well plates, with each plate serving as a replicate. For sorted subsets, approximately 190 ng genomic DNA, equal to about 30,000 T cell genomes, was loaded into each replicate PCR. Purified libraries were quantified with a Qubit 3.0 fluorometer, sized on a Bioanalyzer 2100, and re-quantified with the KAPA Library Quantification kit. Each immunoSEQ 96-well plate was sequenced on its own single-read 150-cycle Illumina NextSeq 550 flow cell. From the authors' description of their analysis: The immunoSEQ output contained only junctional sequences without quality scores, so filtering could not match that applied to full-length reads. To assign V/J genes and CDR3, sequences were annotated against IMGT germline references using PyIR, a Python wrapper for IgBLAST v1.9. Reads with weak V/J assignments (E-value above 1e-6), missing CDR3, stop codons, out-of-frame junctions, or ambiguous translated residues were removed. V3J clonotypes were defined by identical inferred V gene, J gene, and CDR3 amino acid sequence. Percentage overlap between repertoires was calculated by dividing the number of shared unique clonotypes by the size of the smaller repertoire. Repertoire richness was assessed with RTK rarefaction, the Chao1 estimator, and Recon v2.1 estimates of unobserved clonotypes. Generation probabilities for all TCRbeta clonotypes obtained by the gDNA method from four donors were computed using OLGA. In TCRdb, the immuneACCESS table is reduced to in-frame sequences with V and J assigned. These tables do not hold every clone; where another copy was compared, an unresolved V gene accounts for under half, and the others remain unexplained. The DNA was the basis for D and trimming; V, J and clone size are from that table. The sample table records some 1.5 million clones; roughly 96% of these occur just once. The ten largest clones represent roughly 1.2% of the sample.

The receptor chain draws on TRBV18 and TRBJ2-1; a stretch of 10 junction bases matches TRBD2. The sequence came from a man between 25 and 39 years old in good health. The sequencing input was naive CD4+ T cells sorted from blood. What this sample's cell subset or site label stands for: CD45RA+ positively selected. CDR3 loop: CASSPGLAGAYNEQFF. Read as DNA, the sequence is TGTGCCAGCTCACCAGGCCTAGCGGGGGCCTACAATGAGCAGTTCTTC.